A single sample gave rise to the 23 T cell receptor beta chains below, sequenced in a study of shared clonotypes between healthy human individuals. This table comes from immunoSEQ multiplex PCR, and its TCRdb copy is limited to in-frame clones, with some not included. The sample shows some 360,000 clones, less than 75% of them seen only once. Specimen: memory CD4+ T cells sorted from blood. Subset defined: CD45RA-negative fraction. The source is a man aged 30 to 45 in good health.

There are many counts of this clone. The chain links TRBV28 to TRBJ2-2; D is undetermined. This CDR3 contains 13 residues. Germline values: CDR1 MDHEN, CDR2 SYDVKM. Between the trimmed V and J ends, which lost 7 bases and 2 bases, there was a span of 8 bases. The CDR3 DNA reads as TGTGCCAGCATGATGGGAAACACCGGGGAGCTGTTTTTT. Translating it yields CASMMGNTGELFF.

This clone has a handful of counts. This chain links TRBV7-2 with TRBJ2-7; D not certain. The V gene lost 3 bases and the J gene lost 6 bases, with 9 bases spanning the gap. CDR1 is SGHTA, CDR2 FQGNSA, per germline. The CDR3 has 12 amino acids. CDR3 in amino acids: CASSLMSPEQYF. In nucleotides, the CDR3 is TGTGCCAGCAGCTTGATGAGCCCCGAGCAGTACTTC.

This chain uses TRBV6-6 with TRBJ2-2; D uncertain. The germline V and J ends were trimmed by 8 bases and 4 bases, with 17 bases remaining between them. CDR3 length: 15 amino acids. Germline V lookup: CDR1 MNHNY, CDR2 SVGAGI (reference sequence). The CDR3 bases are TGTGCCAGCCGCCGACTTACAGAGATCACCGGGGAGCTGTTTTTT. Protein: CASRRLTEITGELFF.

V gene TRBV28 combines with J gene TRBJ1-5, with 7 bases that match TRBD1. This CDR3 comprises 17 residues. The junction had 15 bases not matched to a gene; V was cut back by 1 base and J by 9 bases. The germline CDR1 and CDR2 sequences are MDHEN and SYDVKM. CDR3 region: CASSLSPGGTVVRPQHF. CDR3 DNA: TGTGCCAGCAGTTTATCCCCAGGGGGGACGGTAGTGCGGCCCCAGCATTTT.

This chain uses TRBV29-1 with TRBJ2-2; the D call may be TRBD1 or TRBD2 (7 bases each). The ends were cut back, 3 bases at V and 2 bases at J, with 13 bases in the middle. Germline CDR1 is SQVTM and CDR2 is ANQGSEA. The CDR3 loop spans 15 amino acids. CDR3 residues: CSVDPGGANTGELFF. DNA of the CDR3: TGCAGCGTTGACCCAGGGGGGGCTAACACCGGGGAGCTGTTTTTT.

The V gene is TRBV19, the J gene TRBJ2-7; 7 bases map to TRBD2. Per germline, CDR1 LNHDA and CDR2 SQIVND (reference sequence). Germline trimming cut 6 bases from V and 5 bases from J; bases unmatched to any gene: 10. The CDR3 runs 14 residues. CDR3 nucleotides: TGTGCCAGTAGCCCAACACTAGCGCCCCACGAGCAGTACTTC. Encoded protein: CASSPTLAPHEQYF.

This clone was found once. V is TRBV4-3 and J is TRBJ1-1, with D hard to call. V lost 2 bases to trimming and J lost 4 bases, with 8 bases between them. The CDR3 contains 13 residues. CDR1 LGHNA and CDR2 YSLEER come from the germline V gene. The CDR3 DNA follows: TGCGCCAGCAGCCAATCAGGCGGCACTGAAGCTTTCTTT. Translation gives CASSQSGGTEAFF.

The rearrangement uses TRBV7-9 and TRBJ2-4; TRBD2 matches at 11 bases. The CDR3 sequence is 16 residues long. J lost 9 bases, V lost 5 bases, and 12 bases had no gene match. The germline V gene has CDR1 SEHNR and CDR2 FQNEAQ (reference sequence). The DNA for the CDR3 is TGTGCCAGCAGCGCGAGACTAGCGGGAAGATGGGGCATTCAGTACTTC. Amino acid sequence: CASSARLAGRWGIQYF. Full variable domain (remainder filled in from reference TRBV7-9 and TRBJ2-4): DTGVSQNPRHKITKRGQNVTFRCDPISEHNRLYWYRQTLGQGPEFLTYFQNEAQLEKSRLLSDRFSAERPKGSFSTLEIQRTEQGDSAMYLCASSARLAGRWGIQYFGAGTRLSVL.

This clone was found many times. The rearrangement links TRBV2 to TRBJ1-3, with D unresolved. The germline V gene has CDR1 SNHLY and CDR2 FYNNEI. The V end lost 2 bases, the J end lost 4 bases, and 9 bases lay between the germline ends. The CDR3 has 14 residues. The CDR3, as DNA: TGTGCCAGCAGTGAACCTACCCCCGGAAACACCATATATTTT. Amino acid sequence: CASSEPTPGNTIYF.

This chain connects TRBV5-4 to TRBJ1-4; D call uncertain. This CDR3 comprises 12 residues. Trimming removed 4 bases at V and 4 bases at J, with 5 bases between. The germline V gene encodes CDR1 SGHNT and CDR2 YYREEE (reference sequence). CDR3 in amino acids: CASSQFNEKLFF. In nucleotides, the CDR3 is TGTGCCAGCAGCCAGTTTAATGAAAAACTGTTTTTT.

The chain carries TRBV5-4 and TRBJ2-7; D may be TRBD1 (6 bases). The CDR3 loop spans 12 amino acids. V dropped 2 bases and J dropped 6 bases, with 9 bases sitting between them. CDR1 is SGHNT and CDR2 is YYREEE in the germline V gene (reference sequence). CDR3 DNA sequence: TGTGCCAGCAGCTTACAGGGTACCGAGCAGTACTTC. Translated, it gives CASSLQGTEQYF.

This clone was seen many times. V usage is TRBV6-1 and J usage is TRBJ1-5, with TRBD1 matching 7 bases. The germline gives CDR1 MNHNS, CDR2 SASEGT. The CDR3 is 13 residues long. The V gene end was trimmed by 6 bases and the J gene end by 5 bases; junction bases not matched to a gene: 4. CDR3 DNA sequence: TGTGCCAGCAGCGAGACAGGGTATCAGCCCCAGCATTTT. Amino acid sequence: CASSETGYQPQHF.

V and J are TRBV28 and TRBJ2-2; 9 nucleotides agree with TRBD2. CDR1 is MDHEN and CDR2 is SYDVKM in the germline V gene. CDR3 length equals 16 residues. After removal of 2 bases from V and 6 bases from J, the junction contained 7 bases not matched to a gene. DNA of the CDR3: TGTGCCAGCAGTTTAAAGCCAGCGGGAGGACCCGGGGAGCTGTTTTTT. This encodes CASSLKPAGGPGELFF.

The CDR3 sequence: CASSQNGTYEQYF. The DNA for the CDR3 is TGCGCCAGCAGTCAGAACGGGACCTACGAGCAGTACTTC. The chain couples TRBV23-1 to TRBJ2-7; tentative D call: TRBD2 (5 bases). TRBV23-1 belongs to the ORF category, with a function that is uncertain. V gave up 3 bases and J gave up 2 bases, with 8 bases separating them. The CDR3 runs 13 residues.

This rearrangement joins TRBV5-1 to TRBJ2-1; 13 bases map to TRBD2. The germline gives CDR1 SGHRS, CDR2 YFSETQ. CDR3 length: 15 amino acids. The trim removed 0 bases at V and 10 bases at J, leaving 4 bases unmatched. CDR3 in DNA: TGCGCCAGCAGCTTGGGGACTAGCGGGAGTTGGGAGCAGTTCTTC. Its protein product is CASSLGTSGSWEQFF.

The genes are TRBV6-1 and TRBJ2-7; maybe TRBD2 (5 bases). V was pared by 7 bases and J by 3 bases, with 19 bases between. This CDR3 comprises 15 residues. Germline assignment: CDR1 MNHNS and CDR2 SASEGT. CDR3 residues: CASNSGSKSVYEQYF. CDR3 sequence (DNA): TGTGCCAGCAACTCGGGGAGTAAGAGCGTCTACGAGCAGTACTTC.

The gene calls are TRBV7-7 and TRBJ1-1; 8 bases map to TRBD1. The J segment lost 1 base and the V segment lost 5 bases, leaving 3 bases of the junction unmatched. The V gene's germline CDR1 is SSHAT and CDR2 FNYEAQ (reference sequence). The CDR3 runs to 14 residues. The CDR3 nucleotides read TGTGCCAGCAGCCCAGGGGGCTGGAACACTGAAGCTTTCTTT. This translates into CASSPGGWNTEAFF.

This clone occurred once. The CDR3 here is CASSLGVAGPDTQYF. CDR3 in DNA: TGCGCCAGCAGCTTGGGAGTCGCAGGGCCCGATACGCAGTATTTT. The chain employs TRBV5-1 and TRBJ2-3, with D possibly being TRBD1 (5 bases). Trimming stripped 0 bases from V and 6 bases from J, with 14 bases between. The CDR3 spans 15 residues. The germline gives CDR1 SGHRS, CDR2 YFSETQ.

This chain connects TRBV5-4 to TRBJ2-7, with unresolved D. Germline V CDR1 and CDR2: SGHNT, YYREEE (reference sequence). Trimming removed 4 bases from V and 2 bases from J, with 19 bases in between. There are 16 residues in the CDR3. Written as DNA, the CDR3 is TGTGCCAGCAGCCACAGCCTGGGGTTATACACCTACGAGCAGTACTTC. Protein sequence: CASSHSLGLYTYEQYF.

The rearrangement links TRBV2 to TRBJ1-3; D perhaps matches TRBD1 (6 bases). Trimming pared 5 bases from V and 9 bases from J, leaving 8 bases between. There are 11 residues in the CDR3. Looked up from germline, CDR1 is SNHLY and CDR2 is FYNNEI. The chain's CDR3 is CASSTGPTIYF. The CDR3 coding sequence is TGTGCCAGCAGTACAGGGCCCACCATATATTTT. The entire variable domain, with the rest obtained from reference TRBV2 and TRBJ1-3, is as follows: EPEVTQTPSHQVTQMGQEVILRCVPISNHLYFYWYRQILGQKVEFLVSFYNNEISEKSEIFDDQFSVERPDGSNFTLKIRSTKLEDSAMYFCASSTGPTIYFGEGSWLTVV.

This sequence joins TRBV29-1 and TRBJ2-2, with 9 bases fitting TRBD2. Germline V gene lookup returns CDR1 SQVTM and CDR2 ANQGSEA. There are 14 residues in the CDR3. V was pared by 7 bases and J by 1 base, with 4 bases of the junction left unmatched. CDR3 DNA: TGCAGCGCTGTAGCGGGAGTGAACACCGGGGAGCTGTTTTTT. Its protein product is CSAVAGVNTGELFF.

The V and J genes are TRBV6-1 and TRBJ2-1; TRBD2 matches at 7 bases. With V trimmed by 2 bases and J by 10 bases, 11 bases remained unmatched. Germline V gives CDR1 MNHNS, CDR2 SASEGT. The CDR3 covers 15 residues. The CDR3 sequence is CASSEITSAVGEQFF. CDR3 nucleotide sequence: TGTGCCAGCAGTGAAATTACTAGCGCCGTCGGCGAGCAGTTCTTC.

The CDR3 nucleotides read TGTGCCAGCTCAATCGGGGCCCAAACCTACGAGCAGTACTTC. This codes for CASSIGAQTYEQYF. The J gene is TRBJ2-7, the V gene TRBV18; tentatively, D is TRBD1 or TRBD2 (5 bases each). Germline-derived CDR1 and CDR2 are KGHSH and LQKENI. The CDR3 has 14 residues. The V end lost 5 bases, the J end lost 2 bases, and 13 bases lay between the germline ends. The full variable domain, with the rest looked up from reference TRBV18 and TRBJ2-7, is NAGVMQNPRHLVRRRGQEARLRCSPMKGHSHVYWYRQLPEEGLKFMVYLQKENIIDESGMPKERFSAEFPKEGPSILRIQQVVRGDSAAYFCASSIGAQTYEQYFGPGTRLTVT.